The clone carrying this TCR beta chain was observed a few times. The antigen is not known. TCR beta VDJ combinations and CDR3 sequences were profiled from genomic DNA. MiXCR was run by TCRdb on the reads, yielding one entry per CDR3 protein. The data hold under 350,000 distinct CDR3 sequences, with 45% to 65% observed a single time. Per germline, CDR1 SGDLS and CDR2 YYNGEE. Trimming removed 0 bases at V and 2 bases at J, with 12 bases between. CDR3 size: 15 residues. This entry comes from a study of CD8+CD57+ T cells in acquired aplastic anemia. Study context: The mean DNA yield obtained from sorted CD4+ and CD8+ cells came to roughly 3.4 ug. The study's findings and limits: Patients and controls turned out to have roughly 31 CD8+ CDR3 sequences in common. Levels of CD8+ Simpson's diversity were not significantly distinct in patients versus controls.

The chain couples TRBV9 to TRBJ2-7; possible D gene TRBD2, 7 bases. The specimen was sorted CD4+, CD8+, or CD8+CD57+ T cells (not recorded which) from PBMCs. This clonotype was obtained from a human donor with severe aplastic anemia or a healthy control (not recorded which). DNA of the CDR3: TGTGCCAGCAGCGTAGGAAGCGGGGACACCTACGAGCAGTACTTC. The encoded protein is CASSVGSGDTYEQYF.